The next 7 T cell receptor beta chains were all read from a single sample in a study of blood T cell repertoires in COVID-19. Produced via immunoSEQ multiplex PCR; TCRdb's table is partial and in-frame only. This sample has over 250,000 clones; 83% occur once, and the top ten carry 9.4%. Material for sequencing was peripheral blood. These receptors all stem from a woman aged 45-65 years who had recovered from COVID-19.

This chain connects TRBV11-2 to TRBJ1-3; D unclear. Germline loops: CDR1 SGHAT, CDR2 FQNNGV. The CDR3 consists of 12 residues. V lost 5 bases and J 7 bases, leaving 9 bases between the germline ends. CDR3 region: CASSRAPNTIYF. DNA for the CDR3: TGTGCCAGCAGCCGAGCTCCCAACACCATATATTTT. Variable domain in full (rest from reference TRBV11-2 and TRBJ1-3): EAGVAQSPRYKIIEKRQSVAFWCNPISGHATLYWYQQILGQGPKLLIQFQNNGVVDDSQLPKDRFSAERLKGVDSTLKIQPAKLEDSAVYLCASSRAPNTIYFGEGSWLTVV.

This rearrangement joins TRBV5-1 to TRBJ2-7; a weak D match, TRBD1 (6 bases). The CDR3 loop spans 14 amino acids. Germline CDR1 SGHRS, CDR2 YFSETQ. The V and J ends lost 5 bases and 0 bases respectively, with 12 bases between them. The CDR3 DNA follows: TGCGCCAGCAGGATACAGGGAATCTCCTACGAGCAGTACTTC. Residues: CASRIQGISYEQYF.

V usage is TRBV29-1 and J usage is TRBJ2-5; unclear D gene. The CDR3 has 9 amino acids. From germline, CDR1 is SQVTM and CDR2 ANQGSEA. With 8 bases removed from V and 5 bases from J, the gap between germline ends came to 6 bases. In DNA form, the CDR3 reads TGCAGCCACAAGGAGACCCAGTACTTC. It encodes CSHKETQYF.

DNA for the CDR3: TGTGCCAGCAGCCCACACACAGATACGCAGTATTTT. Translation gives CASSPHTDTQYF. This chain connects TRBV16 to TRBJ2-3; unclear D gene. Trimming took 4 bases from V and 2 from J, leaving 4 bases between them. The CDR3 is 12 residues long. The germline V gene encodes CDR1 KGHSY and CDR2 FQNENV.

V is TRBV27 and J is TRBJ2-1; 7 nucleotides align to TRBD1. Germline loops: CDR1 MNHEY, CDR2 SMNVEV (reference sequence). This CDR3 has 16 residues. V trimming: 5 bases; J trimming: 5 bases; junction bases outside the gene matches: 12. CDR3: CASSTYFTGANNEQFF. The DNA of the CDR3 is TGTGCCAGCAGTACCTATTTTACAGGGGCCAACAATGAGCAGTTCTTC.

This clone was picked up a small number of times. This sequence joins TRBV27 and TRBJ1-6; a possible D gene is TRBD1 (6 bases). Trimming pared 3 bases from V and 10 bases from J, leaving 28 bases between. The CDR3 is made up of 19 amino acids. Germline CDR1 MNHEY, CDR2 SMNVEV (reference sequence). CDR3 residues: CASSFLISHREGVDSPLHF. The CDR3 DNA reads TGTGCCAGCAGTTTCCTCATCTCCCACAGGGAGGGGGTAGACTCACCCCTCCACTTT.

The chain has TRBV28 and TRBJ1-1, with a possible D match to TRBD1 (5 bases). The V and J ends lost 3 bases and 6 bases respectively, with 20 bases between them. From germline, CDR1 is MDHEN and CDR2 SYDVKM. The CDR3 length is 16 residues. CDR3 sequence: CASSFYRGGGSSEAFF. The CDR3 bases are TGTGCCAGCAGTTTCTATCGGGGGGGAGGTTCGTCTGAAGCTTTCTTT.